These 32 T cell receptor beta chains were all obtained from the same sample, sequenced in a study of T cell responses to AZD1222 COVID-19 vaccine. Sequenced by immunoSEQ multiplex PCR; TCRdb stores in-frame clones only, minus some. The repertoire has about 100,000 clones, 87% of them found once; the top ten carry around a sixth. The specimen was peripheral blood, collected on day 0 of AZD1222 vaccination. The receptor source for this set is an adult in good health.

The V gene is TRBV5-1, the J gene TRBJ1-1; D unclear. The germline V gene encodes CDR1 SGHRS and CDR2 YFSETQ. The CDR3 is 15 amino acids. Trimming cost V 0 bases and J 6 bases, with 15 bases left between them. Written as DNA, the CDR3 is TGCGCCAGCAGCTTGGTTGGACTCGAGGAATCTGAAGCTTTCTTT. It yields the protein CASSLVGLEESEAFF.

The chain recombines TRBV5-5 with TRBJ1-3; 7 bases fit TRBD1. The CDR3 loop spans 19 amino acids. V shed 4 bases, J shed 2 bases, and the junction held 18 bases outside the gene matches. Per the germline V gene, CDR1 is SGHKS and CDR2 is YYEKEE (reference sequence). Written as DNA, the CDR3 is TGTGCCAGCAGCCCCCTTAGGGGGCTTGGGGGAATTACTGGAAACACCATATATTTT. This codes for CASSPLRGLGGITGNTIYF. The full variable domain, completed using reference TRBV5-5 and TRBJ1-3, is DAGVTQSPTHLIKTRGQQVTLRCSPISGHKSVSWYQQVLGQGPQFIFQYYEKEERGRGNFPDRFSARQFPNYSSELNVNALLLGDSALYLCASSPLRGLGGITGNTIYFGEGSWLTVV.

This clone was recorded once. The chain is built from TRBV7-9 and TRBJ1-1, with 7 bases aligning to TRBD1. The J segment lost 4 bases and the V segment lost 3 bases, leaving 2 bases of the junction unmatched. There are 13 residues in the CDR3. Germline-derived CDR1 and CDR2 are SEHNR and FQNEAQ (reference sequence). The CDR3, as DNA: TGTGCCAGCAGCTTCAACAGGGGCACTGAAGCTTTCTTT. It yields the protein CASSFNRGTEAFF.

The V gene is TRBV6-5, the J gene TRBJ1-6; D is ambiguous. Germline CDR1 is MNHEY and CDR2 is SVGAGI. The V end was cut by 6 bases, the J end by 7 bases, with 7 bases between. This CDR3 has 12 amino acids. The CDR3 coding sequence is TGTGCCAGCAGCCGCCTAAATTCACCCCTCCACTTT. This encodes CASSRLNSPLHF.

The genes are TRBV28 and TRBJ1-1; D gene uncertain. The CDR3 has 12 residues. Deletions cut 2 bases from V and 5 bases from J, with 6 bases between. Germline CDR1 and CDR2: MDHEN and SYDVKM. This CDR3 is CASSLKTTEAFF. The CDR3 DNA is TGTGCCAGCAGTTTAAAAACAACTGAAGCTTTCTTT.

CDR3 residues: CASTSSNYEQYF. DNA of the CDR3: TGTGCCAGCACTTCTAGTAACTACGAGCAGTACTTC. The chain recombines TRBV28 with TRBJ2-7, with unresolved D. The CDR3 loop spans 12 amino acids. Per the germline V gene, CDR1 is MDHEN and CDR2 is SYDVKM. Trimming shortened V by 7 bases and J by 3 bases, and 10 bases separated the two germline ends.

This clone was counted a few times. The chain is built from TRBV11-2 and TRBJ1-3; 11 bases align to TRBD1. The V gene's germline CDR1 is SGHAT and CDR2 FQNNGV. This CDR3 has 15 residues. After removal of 5 bases from V and 4 bases from J, the junction contained 4 bases not matched to a gene. CDR3 sequence reads: CASSLDRGPGNTIYF. Here the CDR3 DNA reads TGTGCCAGCAGCCTGGACAGGGGGCCAGGAAACACCATATATTTT.

CDR3 DNA: TGTGCCAGCAGTCTTACTCTCGGGCAGTACTTC. This encodes CASSLTLGQYF. The chain uses TRBV2 and TRBJ2-7; no reliable D call. This CDR3 comprises 11 residues. Trimming left V 5 bases short and J 9 bases short, with 11 bases between. Germline V lookup: CDR1 SNHLY, CDR2 FYNNEI.

This clone is a singleton in its sample. This chain uses TRBV10-3 with TRBJ1-1; 8 bases match TRBD1. Germline V gene data show CDR1 as ENHRY and CDR2 as SYGVKD. The CDR3 runs 16 residues. V lost 0 bases to trimming and J lost 3 bases; unmatched junction nucleotides: 6. In DNA form, the CDR3 reads TGTGCCATCAGTGAGTCCCCGGACAGGGACGACACTGAAGCTTTCTTT. Amino acids: CAISESPDRDDTEAFF.

The chain carries TRBV20-1 and TRBJ1-2; D not certain. The CDR3 sequence is 10 residues long. V was cut by 4 bases and J by 11 bases, with 11 bases left in between. Germline-derived CDR1 and CDR2 are DFQATT and SNEGSKA (reference sequence). The CDR3 DNA is TGCAGTGCTATCTTTTGGGGATACACCTTC. Translated, it gives CSAIFWGYTF.

The V call is TRBV10-3, the J call TRBJ1-5; D remains unclear. This CDR3 has 14 amino acids. Germline V gene sequence: CDR1 ENHRY, CDR2 SYGVKD. V lost 1 base, J lost 1 base, and 5 bases lay in between. The CDR3 bases are TGTGCCATCAGTGAGTTCTCCAGCAATCAGCCCCAGCATTTT. Amino acids: CAISEFSSNQPQHF.

The chain links TRBV12-5 to TRBJ1-2; D remains unclear. CDR3 length equals 14 residues. Germline CDR1 LGHNT, CDR2 FRNRAP. V was trimmed by 3 bases and J by 5 bases, leaving 13 bases between them. CDR3 residues: CASGLTARTYGYTF. For the CDR3, the DNA is TGTGCTAGTGGTTTAACCGCCAGGACGTATGGCTACACCTTC.

The J gene is TRBJ2-2, the V gene TRBV5-5; 7 bases agree with TRBD1. The CDR3 spans 15 residues. The junction had 5 bases not matched to a gene; V was cut back by 2 bases and J by 4 bases. The germline CDR1 and CDR2 sequences are SGHKS and YYEKEE (reference sequence). The CDR3 reads CASSLTGQPTGELFF. The CDR3 DNA reads as TGTGCCAGCAGCTTAACGGGACAGCCCACCGGGGAGCTGTTTTTT.

The table lists this clone with a count of one. This chain uses TRBV2 with TRBJ2-3; D is possibly TRBD2 (5 bases). Trimming took off 4 bases at V and 3 bases at J, with 5 bases between the two ends. From germline, CDR1 is SNHLY and CDR2 FYNNEI. The CDR3 extends over 12 amino acids. The CDR3 protein is CASSAGTDTQYF. CDR3 coding DNA: TGTGCCAGCAGTGCGGGGACAGATACGCAGTATTTT.

A single count supports this clone. V and J are TRBV5-1 and TRBJ1-2; 7 nucleotides match TRBD1. The junction had 4 bases not matched to a gene; V was cut back by 4 bases and J by 1 base. Germline V gene sequence: CDR1 SGHRS, CDR2 YFSETQ. This CDR3 region has 14 residues. The CDR3 DNA is TGCGCCAGCAGCGAACAGGGGAATAACTATGGCTACACCTTC. It translates to CASSEQGNNYGYTF. The full variable domain, rest sourced from reference TRBV5-1 and TRBJ1-2, is KAGVTQTPRYLIKTRGQQVTLSCSPISGHRSVSWYQQTPGQGLQFLFEYFSETQRNKGNFPGRFSGRQFSNSRSEMNVSTLELGDSALYLCASSEQGNNYGYTFGSGTRLTVV.

On this clone: Mismatch with germline at one junction end may stem from a read error. This chain uses TRBV15 with TRBJ1-1; no clear D gene. The CDR3 contains 13 residues. Germline CDR1 and CDR2: LNHNV and YYDKDF (reference sequence). The CDR3 DNA sequence: TGTGCCACCAGCAGAGATTTTCAAGGAGAGCTCAAATTT. This gives the protein CATSRDFQGELKF.

This clone was picked up one time. The chain combines TRBV9 with TRBJ2-5; the match to TRBD2 covers 14 bases. V lost 0 bases to trimming and J lost 4 bases; unmatched junction nucleotides: 14. There are 20 residues in the CDR3. The germline CDR1 and CDR2 sequences are SGDLS and YYNGEE. Here the CDR3 reads CASSVGVWRTSGRPVETQYF. The DNA of the CDR3 is TGTGCCAGCAGCGTAGGCGTCTGGAGGACTAGCGGGAGGCCGGTAGAGACCCAGTACTTC.

The gene calls are TRBV4-3 and TRBJ2-2; D is possibly TRBD1 or TRBD2 (5 bases each). This CDR3 has 16 amino acids. CDR1 and CDR2 from the germline V gene are LGHNA and YSLEER. The V and J ends lost 2 bases and 0 bases respectively, with 10 bases between them. The CDR3 is CASSQFGAANTGELFF. The CDR3 nucleotides read TGCGCCAGCAGCCAATTCGGGGCTGCGAACACCGGGGAGCTGTTTTTT.

There are a few counts of this clone. This chain uses TRBV5-3 with TRBJ2-7; TRBD2 matches at 8 bases. TRBV5-3 is an ORF, and what it does is uncertain. The CDR3 has 20 residues. The junction had 20 bases not matched to a gene; V was cut back by 1 base and J by 2 bases. The CDR3 region has the DNA TGTGCCAGAAGCTTGATAAGCGGGAGATCGTCCCGGAAAGGAACCTACGAGCAGTACTTC. It is translated as CARSLISGRSSRKGTYEQYF.

This chain uses TRBV5-1 with TRBJ2-7; 10 bases line up with TRBD1. CDR1 and CDR2 (germline): SGHRS, YFSETQ. The CDR3 covers 14 residues. The V segment lost 3 bases and the J segment 6 bases; nucleotides outside the gene matches: 6. The DNA for the CDR3 is TGCGCCAGCAGCTCCGGGACAGGGGCGTTCGAGCAGTACTTC. It codes for CASSSGTGAFEQYF.

A single count supports this clone. The chain employs TRBV7-9 and TRBJ2-3; no definite D call. The length of the CDR3 is 13 residues. Trimming stripped 1 base from V and 5 bases from J, with 7 bases between. The V gene's germline CDR1 is SEHNR and CDR2 FQNEAQ (reference sequence). CDR3 DNA sequence: TGTGCCAGCAGCTTAGTGTTCGTAGATACGCAGTATTTT. Amino acids: CASSLVFVDTQYF.

The chain couples TRBV7-9 to TRBJ2-5; 8 nucleotides agree with TRBD2. CDR1 and CDR2 from the germline V gene are SEHNR and FQNEAQ (reference sequence). The CDR3 contains 16 residues. V was clipped by 1 base and J by 10 bases; unmatched bases: 14. CDR3 residues: CASSLVGVGLEGNQYF. The CDR3 bases are TGTGCCAGCAGCTTAGTAGGAGTGGGACTAGAAGGGAACCAGTACTTC.

The rearrangement uses TRBV2 and TRBJ2-2, with D hard to call. Germline V gene sequence: CDR1 SNHLY, CDR2 FYNNEI. V was shortened by 4 bases and J by 5 bases, with 8 bases between the two germline ends. CDR3 size: 13 residues. The CDR3 DNA sequence: TGTGCCAGCAGTGCATCCCAAACCGGGGAGCTGTTTTTT. Translation: CASSASQTGELFF.

The chain couples TRBV10-3 to TRBJ1-3; no reliable D call. The CDR3 is 14 residues long. Between the trimmed V and J ends, which lost 4 bases and 0 bases, there was a span of 7 bases. Germline V gene sequence: CDR1 ENHRY, CDR2 SYGVKD. CDR3 nucleotide sequence: TGTGCCATCAGTGGGTCGGACTCTGGAAACACCATATATTTT. It encodes CAISGSDSGNTIYF.

The chain employs TRBV5-8 and TRBJ1-6, with D perhaps matching TRBD1 (6 bases). V dropped 2 bases and J dropped 4 bases, with 10 bases sitting between them. Germline lookup yields CDR1 SGHTS and CDR2 YDEGEE. The CDR3 is made up of 15 amino acids. CDR3 in DNA: TGTGCCAGCAGCTTTAGGGGACAATATAATTCACCCCTCCACTTT. Translating gives CASSFRGQYNSPLHF.

The chain is built from TRBV7-6 and TRBJ2-7; no clear D. CDR3 length: 13 amino acids. The V end was cut by 3 bases, the J end by 1 base, with 7 bases between. Germline lookup yields CDR1 SGHVS and CDR2 FNYEAQ. This chain's CDR3 is CASSLWQSYEQYF. In DNA form, the CDR3 reads TGTGCCAGCAGCTTGTGGCAGTCCTACGAGCAGTACTTC.

This clone is deemed medium-sized. The J gene is TRBJ2-7, the V gene TRBV9; TRBD1 aligns across 7 bases. This CDR3 is built from 14 residues. With V trimmed by 0 bases and J by 6 bases, 6 bases remained unmatched. Germline loops: CDR1 SGDLS, CDR2 YYNGEE. The chain's CDR3 is CASSVAYRGSEQYF. CDR3 bases: TGTGCCAGCAGCGTAGCATACAGGGGAAGCGAGCAGTACTTC.

This clone was seen only a few times. The V call is TRBV6-2 or TRBV6-3, the J call TRBJ2-2; 7 nucleotides line up with TRBD1. V was pared by 2 bases and J by 2 bases, with 5 bases of the junction left unmatched. CDR1 MNHEY and CDR2 SVGEGT come from the germline V gene. The CDR3 sequence is 16 residues long. The CDR3 loop is CASSYRGQTNTGELFF. CDR3 nucleotides: TGTGCCAGCAGTTACAGGGGACAGACAAACACCGGGGAGCTGTTTTTT.

The sample holds a few counts of this clone. This rearrangement joins TRBV21-1 to TRBJ1-4. TRBV21-1 is a recognized pseudogene. The CDR3 runs 22 residues. The CDR3 spells CASSKANGRGRDSTATNEKLFF. CDR3 DNA: TGTGCCAGCAGCAAAGCGAATGGGAGGGGGCGCGATTCAACCGCCACTAATGAAAAACTGTTTTTT.

The rearrangement uses TRBV5-8 and TRBJ1-3; no clear D. The CDR3 spans 17 residues. V lost 4 bases to trimming and J lost 2 bases, with 19 bases between them. Germline V gene data show CDR1 as SGHTS and CDR2 as YDEGEE. The CDR3 bases are TGTGCCAGCAGCCCCGGCAGTCCTGGCAGAGCTGGAAACACCATATATTTT. Translation gives CASSPGSPGRAGNTIYF.

The rearrangement joins TRBV18 to TRBJ1-1, with 7 bases fitting TRBD1. This CDR3 spans 15 amino acids. Germline V gene sequence: CDR1 KGHSH, CDR2 LQKENI. With 0 bases clipped from V and 3 bases from J, the junction kept 4 bases outside the gene matches. The CDR3 region has the DNA TGTGCCAGCTCACCACCGCAGGGGGGTGACACTGAAGCTTTCTTT. It yields the protein CASSPPQGGDTEAFF.

The genes are TRBV2 and TRBJ2-5; the D gene could be TRBD1 or TRBD2 (6 bases each). The V and J ends lost 5 bases and 4 bases respectively, with 17 bases between them. The CDR3 consists of 15 residues. The germline V gene encodes CDR1 SNHLY and CDR2 FYNNEI. In nucleotides, the CDR3 is TGTGCCAGCAGTAAGGGGGGATTGGAGGTAGAGACCCAGTACTTC. The encoded protein is CASSKGGLEVETQYF. Using reference TRBV2 and TRBJ2-5 for the parts outside the CDR3, the full variable domain is EPEVTQTPSHQVTQMGQEVILRCVPISNHLYFYWYRQILGQKVEFLVSFYNNEISEKSEIFDDQFSVERPDGSNFTLKIRSTKLEDSAMYFCASSKGGLEVETQYFGPGTRLLVL.